This T cell receptor (beta chain) is drawn from a study of blood T cell repertoires in COVID-19. Germline trimming cut 6 bases from V and 5 bases from J; bases unmatched to any gene: 6. This CDR3 has 14 residues. The germline V gene encodes CDR1 MNHEY and CDR2 SVGAGI. Sequenced by immunoSEQ multiplex PCR; TCRdb stores in-frame clones only, minus some. The sample comprises under 200,000 clones, roughly 87% of which are singletons, and roughly 7.3% rests with the top ten. Sequencing was performed on PBMCs or T cells enriched from blood (not recorded which). The rearrangement links TRBV6-5 to TRBJ1-1, with 10 positions matching TRBD1. The TCR originated in a woman between 50 and 59 years old who had recovered from COVID-19. In nucleotides, the CDR3 is TGTGCCAGCAGCGACAGGGGGCGGAGGACTGAAGCTTTCTTT. Its protein product is CASSDRGRRTEAFF.